This T cell receptor (beta chain) stems from a study of blood T cell repertoires in COVID-19. This clone showed up just a few times. With V trimmed by 1 base and J by 6 bases, 1 base remained unmatched. Looked up from germline, CDR1 is SGHRS and CDR2 is YFSETQ. The CDR3 runs to 14 residues. As originally analysed: Using reference gene primer amplification, nucleated cell counts were estimated. Repertoires were generated with immunoSEQ multiplex PCR, while TCRdb's copy carries only in-frame clones and drops some. The V and J calls and clone size are taken from that table; D and trimming were inferred from the DNA. The sample contains 310,000 or so clones, 87% of which appear only once. Participants reported their clinical history, and cohort assignment relied on those reports.

The sequence was obtained from a woman under 30 who had recovered from COVID-19. The chain combines TRBV5-1 with TRBJ1-6; 7 bases align to TRBD1. The sample taken for sequencing was PBMCs or T cells enriched from blood (not recorded which). CDR3 protein: CASSLNRGNSPLHF. The CDR3 DNA is TGCGCCAGCAGCTTGAACAGGGGTAATTCACCCCTCCACTTT. The full variable domain, its missing parts supplied by reference TRBV5-1 and TRBJ1-6, is KAGVTQTPRYLIKTRGQQVTLSCSPISGHRSVSWYQQTPGQGLQFLFEYFSETQRNKGNFPGRFSGRQFSNSRSEMNVSTLELGDSALYLCASSLNRGNSPLHFGNGTRLTVT.